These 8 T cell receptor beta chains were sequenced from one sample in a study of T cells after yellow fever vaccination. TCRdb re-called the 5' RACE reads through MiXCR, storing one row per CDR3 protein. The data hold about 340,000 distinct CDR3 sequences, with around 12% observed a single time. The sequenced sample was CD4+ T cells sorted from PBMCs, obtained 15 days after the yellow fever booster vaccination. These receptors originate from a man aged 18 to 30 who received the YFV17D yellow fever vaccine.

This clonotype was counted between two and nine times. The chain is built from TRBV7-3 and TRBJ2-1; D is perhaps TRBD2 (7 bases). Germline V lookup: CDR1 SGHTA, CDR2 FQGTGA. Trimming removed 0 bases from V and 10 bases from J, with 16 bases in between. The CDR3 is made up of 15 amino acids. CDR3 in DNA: TGTGCCAGCAGCTTAACGCCGGGGGCCGGGGGGGAGCAGTTCTTC. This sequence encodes CASSLTPGAGGEQFF.

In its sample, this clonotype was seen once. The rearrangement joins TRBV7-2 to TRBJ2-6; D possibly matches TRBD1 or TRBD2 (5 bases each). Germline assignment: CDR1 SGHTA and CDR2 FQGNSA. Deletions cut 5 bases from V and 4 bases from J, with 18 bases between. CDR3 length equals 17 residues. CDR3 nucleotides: TGTGCCAGCAGCCTAATGCGGGCCAGGGCAGGGGCCAACGTCCTGACTTTC. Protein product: CASSLMRARAGANVLTF.

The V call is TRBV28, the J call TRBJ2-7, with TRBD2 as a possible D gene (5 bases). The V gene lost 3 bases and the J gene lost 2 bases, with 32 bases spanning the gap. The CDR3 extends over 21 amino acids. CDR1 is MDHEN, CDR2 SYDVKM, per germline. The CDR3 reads CASSFFPDFLNSPRRTYEQYF. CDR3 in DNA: TGTGCCAGCAGTTTTTTCCCGGACTTCCTCAACAGCCCCCGTCGGACCTACGAGCAGTACTTC.

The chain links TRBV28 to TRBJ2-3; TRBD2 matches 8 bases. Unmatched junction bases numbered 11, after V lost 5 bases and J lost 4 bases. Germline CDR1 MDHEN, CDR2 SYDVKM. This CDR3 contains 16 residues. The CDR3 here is CASSLPGAGASDTQYF. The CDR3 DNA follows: TGTGCCAGCAGTCTACCAGGAGCGGGGGCCTCAGATACGCAGTATTTT.

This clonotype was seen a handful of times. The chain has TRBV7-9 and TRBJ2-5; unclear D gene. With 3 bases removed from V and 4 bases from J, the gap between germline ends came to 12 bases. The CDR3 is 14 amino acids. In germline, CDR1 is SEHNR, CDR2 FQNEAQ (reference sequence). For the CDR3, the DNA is TGTGCCAGCAGCTTCGAACGCCAGGCAGAGACCCAGTACTTC. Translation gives CASSFERQAETQYF.

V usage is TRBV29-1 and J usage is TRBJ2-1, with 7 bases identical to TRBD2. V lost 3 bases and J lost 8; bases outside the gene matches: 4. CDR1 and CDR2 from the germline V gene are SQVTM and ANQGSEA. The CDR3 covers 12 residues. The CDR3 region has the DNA TGCAGCGTTGAGCGGGGGAGGGATGAGCAGTTCTTC. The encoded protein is CSVERGRDEQFF.

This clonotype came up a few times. CDR3 protein: CASSSPSGGETQYF. CDR3 sequence (DNA): TGTGCCAGCAGTTCCCCGTCTGGGGGGGAGACCCAGTACTTC. The chain combines TRBV12-3 or TRBV12-4 with TRBJ2-5; tentatively, D is TRBD2 (6 bases). With 4 bases removed from V and 5 bases from J, the gap between germline ends came to 14 bases. The CDR3 has 14 amino acids.

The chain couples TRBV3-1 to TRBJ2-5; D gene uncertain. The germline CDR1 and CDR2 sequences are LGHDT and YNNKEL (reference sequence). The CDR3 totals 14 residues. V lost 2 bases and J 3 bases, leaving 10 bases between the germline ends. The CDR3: CASSQRSGEETQYF. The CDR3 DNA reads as TGTGCCAGCAGCCAACGGTCAGGAGAAGAGACCCAGTACTTC.